A single TCR beta chain is shown here with its context. The antigen is not known. The germline V gene encodes CDR1 MNHEY and CDR2 SMNVEV (reference sequence). Trimming took 5 bases from V and 9 from J; bases not matched to a gene: 4. This CDR3 has 12 amino acids. This sample was taken from a study of T cell responses to AZD1222 COVID-19 vaccine. Study-level findings and limits: Regions left unmutated in variants are reportedly the target of nearly half of spike-specific TCRs. In a largely white British group with more females than males, clonal diversity was possibly underestimated. Repertoires were collected only later (after the peak T cell response had occurred). When two AZD1222 doses had been given, Spike-specific TCR breadth and depth rose.

Data came from immunoSEQ multiplex PCR; TCRdb stores just in-frame clones and leaves some out. The top ten clones hold about 3.4% of a sample with tens of thousands of clones, roughly 88% of them seen once. This chain links TRBV27 with TRBJ2-3; 8 positions agree with TRBD1. This specimen consisted of peripheral blood, obtained 28 days after the second AZD1222 dose. The clonotype comes from an adult who received the AZD1222 COVID-19 vaccine. The DNA for the CDR3 is TGTGCCAGCAGTATAAGGACAGGGACGCAGTATTTT. As protein: CASSIRTGTQYF.